Shown below are 5 T cell receptor beta chains from a single sample sequenced in a study of HIV-infected patients and healthy controls. TCRdb re-analysed the 5' RACE reads in MiXCR, keeping a single row per CDR3 protein. The table includes about 67,000 distinct CDR3 sequences, around 16% detected once. Material for sequencing was CD4+ T cells from blood. The receptors were gathered from a human donor in good health.

The V gene is TRBV7-9, the J gene TRBJ2-1, with 8 bases identical to TRBD1. V lost 0 bases, J lost 4 bases, and 8 bases stayed unmatched. Germline V lookup: CDR1 SEHNR, CDR2 FQNEAQ (reference sequence). The CDR3 is 17 amino acids. The CDR3 sequence is CASSLATATGVYNEQFF. CDR3 bases: TGTGCCAGCAGCTTAGCTACCGCGACAGGGGTTTACAATGAGCAGTTCTTC.

V gene TRBV29-1 combines with J gene TRBJ2-7, with D possibly TRBD2 on 6 matching bases. Between the trimmed V and J ends, which lost 6 bases and 2 bases, there was a span of 17 bases. The CDR3 has 14 amino acids. Germline lookup yields CDR1 SQVTM and CDR2 ANQGSEA. CDR3 protein: CSVKWSGRPYEQYF. The CDR3 bases are TGCAGCGTCAAATGGAGCGGGCGGCCCTACGAGCAGTACTTC.

The chain combines TRBV30 with TRBJ1-2; D gene unclear. Looked up from germline, CDR1 is GTSNPN and CDR2 is SVGIG (reference sequence). With 2 bases removed from V and 0 bases from J, the gap between germline ends came to 7 bases. CDR3 length: 13 residues. The CDR3 region has the DNA TGTGCCTGGAGTACCCTGCCTAACTATGGCTACACCTTC. It translates to CAWSTLPNYGYTF.

The chain has TRBV7-9 and TRBJ1-1; no firm D call. Germline V gives CDR1 SEHNR, CDR2 FQNEAQ (reference sequence). The CDR3 consists of 13 residues. V lost 3 bases to trimming and J lost 3 bases, with 8 bases between them. CDR3 residues: CASSFEGYTEAFF. CDR3 DNA: TGTGCCAGCAGCTTTGAGGGATACACTGAAGCTTTCTTT. The full variable domain, its missing parts supplied by reference TRBV7-9 and TRBJ1-1, is DTGVSQNPRHKITKRGQNVTFRCDPISEHNRLYWYRQTLGQGPEFLTYFQNEAQLEKSRLLSDRFSAERPKGSFSTLEIQRTEQGDSAMYLCASSFEGYTEAFFGQGTRLTVV.

Many counts were recorded for this clonotype. This chain connects TRBV7-2 to TRBJ2-5, with D possibly being TRBD1 (6 bases). The germline V and J ends were trimmed by 6 bases and 5 bases, with 22 bases remaining between them. CDR1 is SGHTA, CDR2 FQGNSA, per germline. The CDR3 has 16 residues. CDR3 DNA sequence: TGTGCCAGCAGAAATTCGATTTCAGGGGAGTGGGAGACCCAGTACTTC. Its translation: CASRNSISGEWETQYF.